The rows below give T cell receptor beta chains drawn from one sample of a study of CD8 T cells in Susac syndrome. TCRdb re-derived calls from the immunoSEQ multiplex PCR reads in MiXCR, one entry per CDR3 protein. The data contain approximately 210,000 distinct CDR3 sequences, approximately 94% of them singletons. Sequencing was carried out using CD4+ T cells from PBMCs. The receptors come from a human donor with Susac syndrome. The CDR3 runs from the conserved cysteine through the conserved F or W. A D gene is named only where the DNA matches it firmly. The size entry is marked missing in some rows and otherwise reads once, few, many or a size class.

size,D,J,V,DNA,CDR3
few,-,TRBJ1-1,TRBV12-3/TRBV12-4,TGTGCCAGCAGTCTTACGCTGAACACTGAAGCTTTCTTT,CASSLTLNTEAFF
once,-,TRBJ2-7,TRBV11-1,TGTGCCAGCAGCTTAGACACCCGGGACGAGCAGTACTTC,CASSLDTRDEQYF
-,TRBD2,TRBJ2-3,TRBV9,TGTGCCAGCAGCCCCTATGGCGGGGGGGACACAGATACGCAGTATTTT,CASSPYGGGDTDTQYF
-,-,TRBJ1-2,TRBV6-1,TGTGCCAGCAGTGAGCAGGCCGGAGGGATCCTTTATGGCTACACCTTC,CASSEQAGGILYGYTF
-,TRBD1,TRBJ2-7,TRBV3-1,TGTGCCAGCAGCCAAGTAGAGGGGGCAACGCGCGAGCAGTACTTC,CASSQVEGATREQYF
-,-,TRBJ1-4,TRBV7-9,TGTGCCAGCAGCTCGCTCCCCACCTCGGGGGAAAAACTGTTTTTT,CASSSLPTSGEKLFF
-,-,TRBJ2-7,TRBV7-2,TGTGCCAGCAGCTTAGAAGGTTGGGCGGAGCAGTACTTC,CASSLEGWAEQYF
-,TRBD1,TRBJ2-6,TRBV20-1,TGCAGTGCAGAGAACCCGGGACAGGGCAGAATCTCTGGGGCCAACGTCCTGACTTTC,CSAENPGQGRISGANVLTF
-,-,TRBJ1-6,TRBV4-3,TGCGCCAGCAGCCAAGATGGGGCAGGGGCATCAGCAAATTCACCCCTCCACTTT,CASSQDGAGASANSPLHF
-,-,TRBJ1-4,TRBV20-1,TGCAGTGCTAGGGGGTTCGGACAGCTTAATGAAAAACTGTTTTTT,CSARGFGQLNEKLFF
-,TRBD1,TRBJ1-2,TRBV29-1,TGCAGCGTTGAAGTGAGCCAGGGGGATGGCTACACCTTC,CSVEVSQGDGYTF
once,TRBD1,TRBJ2-7,TRBV20-1,TGCAGTGCTAGAGGACAGGGGGGGATCTACGAGCAGTACTTC,CSARGQGGIYEQYF
-,-,TRBJ1-2,TRBV9,TGTGCCAGCAGCCCGAATTTACAGGGTACGAGTGGCTACACCTTC,CASSPNLQGTSGYTF
-,-,TRBJ1-5,TRBV29-1,TGCAGCGTTGAACTGGGAAGCAATCAGCCCCAGCATTTT,CSVELGSNQPQHF
-,-,TRBJ2-2,TRBV2,TGTGCCAGCACTATCGGGAGGGAGCTGTTTTTT,CASTIGRELFF
-,-,TRBJ1-1,TRBV6-5,TGTGCCAGCAGTGGAGGTATGAACACTGAAGCTTTCTTT,CASSGGMNTEAFF
-,-,TRBJ1-6,TRBV19,TGTGCCAGTAGTATAGGGACCCTCGGAAGTGTAAATTCACCCCTCCACTTT,CASSIGTLGSVNSPLHF
-,TRBD1,TRBJ1-1,TRBV6-1,TGTGCCAGCAGTGCCCGCCTGGGGACAGGGATGAACACTGAAGCTTTCTTT,CASSARLGTGMNTEAFF
-,-,TRBJ1-3,TRBV30,TGTGCCTGGAGTGTACATGGAAACACCATATATTTT,CAWSVHGNTIYF
-,-,TRBJ1-5,TRBV11-2,TGTGCCAGCAGCTTTATACAGCCCGAGCATTTT,CASSFIQPEHF
-,-,TRBJ2-2,TRBV7-2,TGTGCCAGCAACTTCCTTGCAGCCGGGGAGCTGTTTTTT,CASNFLAAGELFF
-,-,TRBJ1-2,TRBV11-3,TGTGCCAGCAGCTTAGATGGCGGCGGGGGCGGCTACACCTTC,CASSLDGGGGGYTF
-,-,TRBJ1-2,TRBV4-3,TGCGCCAGCAGCCAGGGGTCCGGGACACAGAACTATGGCTACACCTTC,CASSQGSGTQNYGYTF
-,TRBD1,TRBJ1-5,TRBV12-3/TRBV12-4,TGTGCCAGCAGCGAACCTGACAGGGGGCGAAGGGATCAGCCCCAGCATTTT,CASSEPDRGRRDQPQHF
-,-,TRBJ1-5,TRBV20-1,TGCAGTGCTAGTGTCGGAGTTAGCAATCAGCCCCAGCATTTT,CSASVGVSNQPQHF
-,TRBD1,TRBJ2-1,TRBV5-1,TGCGCCAGCAGCTTGGTTGAGGGGGCTCACAATGAGCAGTTCTTC,CASSLVEGAHNEQFF
-,TRBD1,TRBJ1-5,TRBV27,TGTGCCAGCAGTCCCGACGGACAGGGAAATCAGCCCCAGCATTTT,CASSPDGQGNQPQHF
-,TRBD1,TRBJ1-3,TRBV20-1,TGCAGTGCTGGGGGGAGGGACAGGGTCCATTCTGGAAACACCATATATTTT,CSAGGRDRVHSGNTIYF
-,TRBD1,TRBJ1-4,TRBV4-1,TGCGCCAGCAGCCAAGACAGGGGGCTATCTGGAAAACTGTTTTTT,CASSQDRGLSGKLFF
-,TRBD2,TRBJ2-3,TRBV7-8,TGTGCCAGCAGCTTAGCGCGGGGGGCCAGCGCAGCAGATACGCAGTATTTT,CASSLARGASAADTQYF
-,-,TRBJ1-6,TRBV4-3,TGCGCCAGCAGCTCGCGGACCCTTCGGGGTAATTCACCCCTCCACTTT,CASSSRTLRGNSPLHF
-,-,TRBJ1-2,TRBV7-9,TGTGCCAGCAGCCTCGGGACCGGACAGGGCTACACCTTC,CASSLGTGQGYTF
-,-,TRBJ1-1,TRBV5-4,TGTGCCAGCAGCTCACCCCCGGGGGCAGTCACTGAAGCTTTCTTT,CASSSPPGAVTEAFF
-,TRBD1,TRBJ1-1,TRBV6-2/TRBV6-3,TGTGCCAGCAGTTTCCGGGACAGTGGGGCAGTCAACACTGAAGCTTTCTTT,CASSFRDSGAVNTEAFF
-,-,TRBJ1-1,TRBV5-1,TGCGCCAGCAGCTTAACGGGATACGGGGGGGCTGAAGCTTTCTTT,CASSLTGYGGAEAFF